This T cell receptor beta chain was recovered during a study of T cell responses to AZD1222 COVID-19 vaccine (dated by TCRdb to the early 2020s). In terms of the full investigation: TCR sequencing was performed for about 240 trial participants, of whom approximately 200 were given two doses of AZD1222 and about 25 were given two doses of MenACWY control vaccine. Trial participants were enrolled into age subgroups of 18-55, 56-69 and 70-plus years, which contained 148, 28 and 57 TCR-sequenced participants, respectively. The investigation overall reported the following: The 56-69-year group was small, and its depth increase did not reach significance, likely because of low power. Conclusions about previously exposed vaccinees are limited because only 6 or 7 AZD1222 recipients were SARS-CoV-2 seropositive at baseline. Reportedly, close to half of the unique spike-specific TCRs recognized epitopes lying outside the regions that are mutated in the B.1.351 and B.1.1.7 variants. After two AZD1222 doses, both the breadth and the depth of spike-specific TCRs were significantly higher than at day 0 and than in MenACWY recipients. CD4 TCRs associated with the vaccine covered the entire spike protein, and the dominant responses were in regions 160-218 and 743-854. Because no day 14 peak-response samples were available, repertoires were characterized only after the peak T cell response. Participants were mostly white British, with more females than males. The authors suggested clonal diversity may have been underestimated.

Regarding this clone: Which antigen it targets is not known. Per-base quality was not reported, and no clone a single base away is much larger than it.

The CDR3 spans 16 residues, from the cysteine through the phenylalanine. Just CDR3 DNA is preserved here, 48 bases in frame from base 1. A distance of 12 bases separates the germline ends of V and J, which lose 0 bases and 1 base respectively. The CDR1 and CDR2 encoded by the germline V gene (reference sequence) are LGHDT and YNNKEL. Per the publication, the time point label means: about 28 days (+/-7) after the second vaccine dose. Because spike-specific TCR depth and breadth did not differ between the two schedules, AZD1222 recipients who got a second dose at roughly 4 weeks were pooled with those who got a second dose at roughly 12 weeks. Vaccinee samples were obtained from the UK trials COV001 and COV002, which included a single-blind randomized controlled phase 2/3 trial of AZD1222 (ChAdOx1 nCoV-19) in healthy adults. For TCRbeta chain sequencing, PBMC samples from trial participants were taken at day 0 and at day 28 after the second dose.

The CDR3 regions of human TCRbeta chains were analyzed by immunosequencing. In the source study's methods: TCRs in the repertoires were matched against a reference library of SARS-CoV-2-specific TCRs that had been generated with the MIRA antigen-specificity platform. Breadth was defined as the fraction of unique TCRs that were SARS-CoV-2-associated. Depth was defined as the fraction of total T cells that were SARS-CoV-2-associated. Each spike-specific TCR was assigned to its reactive spike region and to a CD4 or CD8 class using the MIRA data. Log10-transformed breadth and depth values were compared by one-way ANOVA with Sidak's multiple comparisons tests. The clones in this table, taken by TCRdb from immuneACCESS, are in-frame only. Not every clone is retained; where verified, under half of the shortfall comes from an unresolved V gene, and the cause of the rest is unknown. V and J calls and clone size are copied from that table; D and trimming were computed from the DNA. This sample lists tens of thousands of clones; roughly 90% were detected once. The leading ten clones occupy approximately 30% of the sample.

The receptor was derived from an adult who received the AZD1222 COVID-19 vaccine. This sample comprised peripheral blood, obtained 28 days after the second AZD1222 dose. The sequence joins TRBV3-1 (or the pseudogene TRBV3-2) to TRBJ1-2, and perhaps TRBD1 as D gene, on 5 matching bases. The CDR3 here reads CASSQDFGAGNYGYTF. The nucleotides are TGTGCCAGCAGCCAAGATTTCGGGGCGGGTAACTATGGCTACACCTTC.